This entry describes one T cell receptor beta chain. Its antigen is still unknown. The CDR3 consists of 17 residues. Germline CDR1 reads SGHRS; CDR2 reads YFSETQ. After removal of 7 bases from V and 1 base from J, the junction contained 11 bases not matched to a gene. The TCR beta cDNA libraries carried unique molecular identifiers. From the PCR reads, TCRdb called clonotypes with MiXCR, one entry per CDR3 protein. The table includes 650,000 to 850,000 distinct CDR3 sequences, 53% detected once. The data were taken from a study of post-analysis software for immune sequencing data. Study background: Secondary progressive, relapsing-remitting and progressive-relapsing multiple sclerosis were among the included disease courses.

Broader study findings: With F measure, samples from one preparation batch clustered together strongly. Versus controls, multiple sclerosis patients showed significantly lower diversity (normalized Chao1). Five TRBV segments, including TRBV5-6, TRBV5-1 and TRBV20-1, were more frequent in patients than controls.

The receptor comes from a girl aged 10 to 17 with multiple sclerosis. Sequencing input: blood. The chain combines TRBV5-1 with TRBJ2-3; 11 bases fit TRBD2. CDR3 sequence reads: CASRLLAGAIGTDTQYF. The CDR3 DNA reads as TGCGCCAGCCGTCTACTAGCGGGGGCCATAGGCACAGATACGCAGTATTTT.